Listed below are T cell receptor beta chains from one sample, sequenced in a study of T cell repertoires in cytomegalovirus infection. TCRdb re-analysed the reads in MiXCR, keeping a single row per CDR3 protein. In the table there are around 94,000 distinct CDR3 sequences, approximately 15% of which are singletons. Sequencing was performed on PBMCs. The receptor set was obtained from a human donor in good health (CMV status not recorded). Some clones in this sample may be carry-over from other donors' samples. Both conserved end residues are trimmed from each CDR3. Clone size appears in some rows only: once, few, many, or a class for an expanded clone.

V gene	clone size	J gene	CDR3 length	CDR3 protein
TRBV7-2	many	TRBJ1-5	17	ASSLGAGGQGYGNQPQH
TRBV28	NA	TRBJ2-5	11	ASRNTFQETQY
TRBV28	few	TRBJ1-2	14	ASSNRDRGFVYGYT
TRBV15	NA	TRBJ1-2	11	ATSRSAGGGYT
TRBV28	NA	TRBJ2-3	14	ASSPSQRGSTDTQY
TRBV7-6	NA	TRBJ1-5	11	ASSRDRQQPQH
TRBV27	many	TRBJ1-2	13	ASSSHRLPRGGYT
TRBV5-1	once	TRBJ1-4	15	ASSGGQDSLTNEKLF
TRBV29-1	NA	TRBJ2-2	13	SAARWTGDTGELF
TRBV10-3	few	TRBJ2-3	10	AISDRGDTQY
TRBV28	many	TRBJ2-1	15	ASSFFQGPSSYNEQF
TRBV20-1	few	TRBJ1-3	12	SARDHRSGNTIY
TRBV29-1	few	TRBJ1-4	10	SVRQDGEKLF
TRBV7-9	many	TRBJ1-1	13	ASSFDSVMNTEAF
TRBV20-1	few	TRBJ1-2	9	SARRQGSYT
TRBV7-8	many	TRBJ2-1	11	ASSLSGGYEQF
TRBV18	once	TRBJ1-1	13	ASSQGQEMNTEAF
TRBV29-1	NA	TRBJ2-7	11	SVVEWGDYEQY
TRBV7-2	few	TRBJ2-1	13	ASSLVGGGAYEQF
TRBV2	NA	TRBJ1-1	11	ASNLETGTEAF
TRBV20-1	NA	TRBJ1-2	11	SAIQRAGYGYT
TRBV29-1	many	TRBJ2-1	11	SVKRGAYNEQF
TRBV12-5	many	TRBJ1-4	14	ASGFRTGVTNEKLF
TRBV6-4	few	TRBJ2-1	11	ASSKEATTEQF
TRBV7-2	many	TRBJ2-4	12	ASSISPLGNIQY
TRBV29-1	few	TRBJ1-3	11	SVAQGRLNTIY
TRBV6-6	few	TRBJ2-2	12	ASRSGPNTGELF
TRBV7-2	many	TRBJ2-1	18	ASSPAGTSRVSSSYNEQF
TRBV7-6	many	TRBJ1-2	13	ASSLEEGVNYGYT
TRBV6-2/TRBV6-3	many	TRBJ1-4	13	ASSSRTAFDEKLF
TRBV19	NA	TRBJ1-1	11	ASSIFDGRQTF